One sample yielded the 8 T cell receptor beta chains listed below, sequenced in a study of blood T cell repertoires in COVID-19. The protocol was immunoSEQ multiplex PCR, while the TCRdb copy is restricted to in-frame clones and leaves out a portion. Among about 400,000 clones listed, about 90% were seen once. Sample: PBMCs or T cells enriched from blood (not recorded which). The receptors here all came from a woman younger than 45 who had recovered from COVID-19.

This chain joins TRBV28 and TRBJ2-5, with unresolved D. The V end lost 1 base, the J end lost 7 bases, and 13 bases lay between the germline ends. Germline V gene data show CDR1 as MDHEN and CDR2 as SYDVKM. CDR3 size: 14 residues. The CDR3 is CASSLFKTSRTQYF. CDR3 nucleotides: TGTGCCAGCAGTTTATTTAAGACTTCTAGGACCCAGTACTTC.

The rearrangement uses TRBV6-5 and TRBJ1-4; tentative D call: TRBD1 (5 bases). Germline loops: CDR1 MNHEY, CDR2 SVGAGI. V lost 2 bases and J 7 bases, leaving 14 bases between the germline ends. The CDR3 is 15 residues long. Here the CDR3 reads CASSYQTDIPEKLFF. CDR3 coding DNA: TGTGCCAGCAGTTACCAGACAGACATCCCTGAAAAACTGTTTTTT.

The CDR3 protein is CASSQEWGGANEKLFF. The CDR3 DNA sequence: TGCGCCAGCAGCCAAGAGTGGGGGGGTGCTAATGAAAAACTGTTTTTT. The V gene is TRBV4-1, the J gene TRBJ1-4; D may be TRBD1 (5 bases). From germline, CDR1 is MGHRA and CDR2 YSYEKL. Trimming removed 0 bases from V and 3 bases from J, with 11 bases in between. The CDR3 consists of 16 residues.

The rearrangement joins TRBV2 to TRBJ1-2; 11 nucleotides match TRBD1. The CDR3 contains 15 residues. Trimming cost V 6 bases and J 3 bases; bases outside gene matches: 6. Germline V gives CDR1 SNHLY, CDR2 FYNNEI. The CDR3 loop reads CASRDRGREDYGYTF. Written as DNA, the CDR3 is TGTGCCAGCAGGGACAGGGGGCGCGAGGACTATGGCTACACCTTC.

The gene calls are TRBV6-5 and TRBJ1-5, with 8 bases lining up with TRBD1. V shed 6 bases and J 6 bases; nucleotides not matched to a gene: 4. The CDR3 runs 13 residues. In germline, CDR1 is MNHEY, CDR2 SVGAGI. CDR3 sequence (DNA): TGTGCCAGCAGACAGGGGGGGGGTCAGCCCCAGCATTTT. It yields the protein CASRQGGGQPQHF.

The rearrangement links TRBV23-1 to TRBJ1-5; D uncertain. TRBV23-1 qualifies as an ORF whose function is uncertain. V was trimmed by 5 bases and J by 1 base, leaving 18 bases between them. CDR3 length: 17 amino acids. The CDR3 sequence is CASSSGRKRPSNQPQHF. CDR3 DNA sequence: TGCGCCAGCAGTTCGGGCAGGAAGCGGCCCAGCAATCAGCCCCAGCATTTT.

The V call is TRBV5-4, the J call TRBJ2-1; TRBD1 aligns across 8 bases. The CDR3 consists of 15 residues. The ends lost 0 bases at V and 8 bases at J; junction bases unmatched: 7. Germline V CDR1 and CDR2: SGHNT, YYREEE (reference sequence). CDR3 bases: TGTGCCAGCAGCTTGGAAGGACAGGGAAGATATGAGCAGTTCTTC. Its protein is CASSLEGQGRYEQFF.

The rearrangement uses TRBV6-4 and TRBJ1-2, with 12 positions matching TRBD1. V lost 5 bases and J lost 8; bases outside the gene matches: 9. The CDR3 length is 15 residues. The germline V gene has CDR1 MRHNA and CDR2 SNTAGT. The CDR3 is CASSPGTGGAEGYTF. The CDR3 nucleotides read TGTGCCAGCAGTCCCGGGACAGGGGGCGCGGAGGGCTACACCTTC.